This T cell receptor beta chain is drawn from a study of blood T cell repertoires in COVID-19. Trimming removed 1 base at V and 3 bases at J, with 3 bases between. From germline, CDR1 is SGHRS and CDR2 YFSETQ. This CDR3 contains 12 residues. In the original analysis: Amplifying reference gene primers gave estimates of nucleated cell counts. Repertoires were generated with immunoSEQ multiplex PCR, while TCRdb's copy carries only in-frame clones and drops some. V, J and clone size were drawn from that table, and D and trimming were deduced from the DNA. The sample consists of some 140,000 clones, roughly 84% of them appearing once. Comments on this clone: Other DNA sequences from this sample encode an identical CDR3 as well.

The TCR comes from a man in his sixties with COVID-19, enrolled during active disease. The chain is built from TRBV5-1 and TRBJ2-3, with D hard to call. Sequenced input: peripheral blood. The CDR3 sequence is CASSLSTDTQYF. The CDR3 DNA reads TGCGCCAGCAGCTTGTCGACAGATACGCAGTATTTT.